The sequence of this T cell receptor (beta chain) was determined in a study of blood T cell repertoires in COVID-19. For the study at large: In each case, the material was cDNA or gDNA derived from T cells, B-cell-depleted T cells, or PBMCs.

Germline assignment: CDR1 SGHRS and CDR2 YFSETQ. V was shortened by 2 bases and J by 1 base, with 9 bases between the two germline ends. The CDR3 length is 14 residues. Authors' data handling: For nucleated cells, counts were estimated from reference gene primer amplification. Generated by immunoSEQ multiplex PCR, the TCRdb table keeps only in-frame clones and is missing some. V and J calls and clone size come straight from that table; D and trimming were deduced from the DNA. The sample lists roughly 120,000 clones; 65% to 80% were seen once. The sample holds a few counts of this clone. This sequence was found in a woman in her fifties or sixties with acute or convalescent COVID-19. Material for sequencing was peripheral blood. The chain combines TRBV5-1 with TRBJ1-1, with a possible D match to TRBD1 (5 bases). The CDR3 DNA is TGCGCCAGCAGCTTTGACAGTAAGAACACTGAAGCTTTCTTT. It encodes CASSFDSKNTEAFF.